The 21 T cell receptor beta chains below come from one sample, sequenced in a study of radiation and T cells in renal cell carcinoma. Specified time point: blood 2 weeks post-SBRT. Treatment specified: 15 Gy SBRT to primary tumor, nephrectomy 4 weeks later. Assay: immunoSEQ multiplex PCR; the TCRdb copy retains only in-frame clones and omits some. The data show roughly 75,000 clones, around 76% seen once. This sample comprised blood, obtained from a patient whose treatment included radiotherapy and nephrectomy. The receptors come from a man in his 60s with renal cell carcinoma.

CDR3 nucleotide sequence: TGTGCCAGCAGTTACTCGGTCAGTCAGCCCCAGCATTTT. This codes for CASSYSVSQPQHF. The V and J genes are TRBV6-6 and TRBJ1-5; D call uncertain. V shed 0 bases and J shed 6 bases, with 6 bases lying between them. The CDR3 runs 13 residues. The germline V gene has CDR1 MNHNY and CDR2 SVGAGI (reference sequence).

Worth noting for this clone: At one of its ends the junction is not consistent with the germline gene, which may arise from a read error. The V call is TRBV27, the J call TRBJ2-1, with TRBD1 identical over 11 bases. Germline-derived CDR1 and CDR2 are MNHEY and SMNVEV (reference sequence). CDR3 length equals 18 residues. The DNA of the CDR3 is TGTGCCAGCAGTCCGTCGATCCGGGACAGGGGGGGACTAAATGGGCAGTTCTTC. Translation gives CASSPSIRDRGGLNGQFF.

V usage is TRBV7-2 and J usage is TRBJ1-4; a possible D gene is TRBD1 (5 bases). Trimming cost V 5 bases and J 0 bases, with 10 bases left between them. The CDR3 runs 15 residues. The germline gives CDR1 SGHTA, CDR2 FQGNSA. The CDR3 DNA reads TGTGCCAGCAGCCGAGGGGATACAACTAATGAAAAACTGTTTTTT. Translating gives CASSRGDTTNEKLFF.

The chain is built from TRBV5-1 and TRBJ2-1, with D uncertain. The CDR3 has 15 residues. V was cut by 1 base and J by 4 bases, with 12 bases left in between. CDR1 SGHRS and CDR2 YFSETQ come from the germline V gene. The CDR3 is CASSLFRGDYNEQFF. As DNA, the CDR3 is TGCGCCAGCAGCTTGTTCCGTGGAGATTACAATGAGCAGTTCTTC.

The chain recombines TRBV2 with TRBJ1-1; D not resolved. The CDR3 runs to 13 residues. V was shortened by 2 bases and J by 1 base, with 5 bases between the two germline ends. Germline V gives CDR1 SNHLY, CDR2 FYNNEI. DNA for the CDR3: TGTGCCAGCAGTGAAAATTGGAACACTGAAGCTTTCTTT. Protein: CASSENWNTEAFF.

The chain employs TRBV11-3 and TRBJ2-2; maybe TRBD1 (6 bases). Germline V lookup: CDR1 SGHNT, CDR2 YENEEA. There are 14 residues in the CDR3. The germline V and J ends were trimmed by 6 bases and 7 bases, with 15 bases remaining between them. As DNA, the CDR3 is TGTGCCAGCAGACCAGGGGCGAGTTTCGGGGAGCTGTTTTTT. The encoded protein is CASRPGASFGELFF.

This clone was detected a few times. The chain joins TRBV10-3 to TRBJ2-2; D is uncertain. CDR3 length: 13 residues. The germline CDR1 and CDR2 sequences are ENHRY and SYGVKD. The V gene lost 3 bases and the J gene lost 5 bases, with 7 bases spanning the gap. This chain's CDR3 is CAISDRVTGELFF. Here the CDR3 DNA reads TGTGCCATCAGTGATCGTGTGACCGGGGAGCTGTTTTTT.

The genes are TRBV30 and TRBJ2-1, with TRBD2 identical over 12 bases. Trimming removed 1 base from V and 0 bases from J; junction bases left unmatched: 7. Germline-derived CDR1 and CDR2 are GTSNPN and SVGIG (reference sequence). This CDR3 has 18 residues. The CDR3 sequence is CAWSETSGRPRSYNEQFF. The CDR3 nucleotides read TGTGCCTGGAGTGAAACTAGCGGGAGGCCCCGCTCCTACAATGAGCAGTTCTTC. The full variable domain, with the rest looked up from reference TRBV30 and TRBJ2-1, is SQTIHQWPATLVQPVGSPLSLECTVEGTSNPNLYWYRQAAGRGLQLLFYSVGIGQISSEVPQNLSASRPQDRQFILSSKKLLLSDSGFYLCAWSETSGRPRSYNEQFFGPGTRLTVL.

The chain is built from TRBV10-3 and TRBJ1-4; TRBD1 agrees at 7 bases. The trim removed 0 bases at V and 4 bases at J, leaving 14 bases unmatched. The V gene's germline CDR1 is ENHRY and CDR2 SYGVKD. The CDR3 consists of 19 residues. CDR3 loop: CAISESAGTEGGYNEKLFF. Here the CDR3 DNA reads TGTGCCATCAGTGAGTCAGCCGGGACAGAGGGGGGCTATAATGAAAAACTGTTTTTT.

V gene TRBV28 combines with J gene TRBJ2-6; no reliable D call. V was trimmed by 1 base and J by 0 bases, leaving 13 bases between them. There are 18 residues in the CDR3. Germline V gives CDR1 MDHEN, CDR2 SYDVKM. Here the CDR3 DNA reads TGTGCCAGCAGTTTATTTGGCAGTTCGACCTCTGGGGCCAACGTCCTGACTTTC. Its translation: CASSLFGSSTSGANVLTF. Full variable domain (outside the CDR3, taken from reference TRBV28 and TRBJ2-6): DVKVTQSSRYLVKRTGEKVFLECVQDMDHENMFWYRQDPGLGLRLIYFSYDVKMKEKGDIPEGYSVSREKKERFSLILESASTNQTSMYLCASSLFGSSTSGANVLTFGAGSRLTVL.

This clone was recorded a few times. The V call is TRBV6-5, the J call TRBJ1-4, with D hard to call. Germline values: CDR1 MNHEY, CDR2 SVGAGI. The CDR3 covers 14 residues. Trimming removed 6 bases from V and 0 bases from J, with 8 bases in between. Here the CDR3 reads CASSSSATNEKLFF. CDR3 DNA: TGTGCCAGCAGCAGCAGTGCAACTAATGAAAAACTGTTTTTT.

This chain connects TRBV4-1 to TRBJ2-1, with TRBD2 identical over 10 bases. Trimming took 2 bases from V and 6 from J; bases not matched to a gene: 10. This CDR3 has 17 residues. The germline V gene encodes CDR1 MGHRA and CDR2 YSYEKL. CDR3 in amino acids: CASSQRELAGGFNEQFF. CDR3 nucleotides: TGCGCCAGCAGCCAACGGGAATTAGCGGGAGGCTTCAATGAGCAGTTCTTC.

The CDR3 loop is CASSLASQGSGANVLTF. CDR3 nucleotide sequence: TGCGCCAGCAGCTTGGCCAGTCAAGGCTCTGGGGCCAACGTCCTGACTTTC. The chain combines TRBV5-1 with TRBJ2-6; D unclear. With 0 bases removed from V and 0 bases from J, the gap between germline ends came to 10 bases. The CDR3 sequence is 17 residues long. Germline CDR1 SGHRS, CDR2 YFSETQ. Looking up the rest from reference TRBV5-1 and TRBJ2-6 gives the full variable domain: KAGVTQTPRYLIKTRGQQVTLSCSPISGHRSVSWYQQTPGQGLQFLFEYFSETQRNKGNFPGRFSGRQFSNSRSEMNVSTLELGDSALYLCASSLASQGSGANVLTFGAGSRLTVL.

The chain carries TRBV7-6 and TRBJ1-4; TRBD1 agrees at 7 bases. The CDR3 covers 17 residues. Trimming at V came to 5 bases and at J to 4 bases, leaving 13 bases not matched to a gene. Germline CDR1 reads SGHVS; CDR2 reads FNYEAQ. CDR3 sequence: CASSPGQTGDINEKLFF. In DNA form, the CDR3 reads TGTGCCAGCAGCCCGGGACAGACAGGAGATATTAATGAAAAACTGTTTTTT.

The gene calls are TRBV6-6 and TRBJ1-3, with 8 bases lining up with TRBD1. V shed 0 bases, J shed 4 bases, and the junction held 5 bases outside the gene matches. The CDR3 totals 16 residues. Germline V CDR1 and CDR2: MNHNY, SVGAGI (reference sequence). The chain's CDR3 is CASSYSAGGGGNTIYF. CDR3 DNA sequence: TGTGCCAGCAGTTACTCAGCAGGGGGCGGGGGAAACACCATATATTTT.

The chain couples TRBV7-9 to TRBJ2-5; tentative D call: TRBD1 (5 bases). The CDR3 is made up of 15 amino acids. V was shortened by 1 base and J by 5 bases, with 14 bases between the two germline ends. Germline V lookup: CDR1 SEHNR, CDR2 FQNEAQ (reference sequence). CDR3 DNA: TGTGCCAGCAGCTTAGTGGCAGGGCTCGTGGAGACCCAGTACTTC. This encodes CASSLVAGLVETQYF.

The J gene is TRBJ2-7, the V gene TRBV6-5, with 10 bases fitting TRBD1. The V gene end was trimmed by 6 bases and the J gene end by 3 bases; junction bases not matched to a gene: 8. CDR3 size: 15 residues. Germline loops: CDR1 MNHEY, CDR2 SVGAGI. CDR3 sequence reads: CASREDRTGGYEQYF. The DNA for the CDR3 is TGTGCCAGCAGGGAGGATAGGACAGGGGGCTACGAGCAGTACTTC.

The chain uses TRBV7-9 and TRBJ2-2, with TRBD2 as a possible D gene (5 bases). Trimming pared 1 base from V and 2 bases from J, leaving 8 bases between. Germline V CDR1 and CDR2: SEHNR, FQNEAQ (reference sequence). The CDR3 extends over 15 amino acids. The CDR3, as DNA: TGTGCCAGCAGCTTAGAGAGCGGAAACACCGGGGAGCTGTTTTTT. It encodes CASSLESGNTGELFF. Full variable domain (outside the CDR3, taken from reference TRBV7-9 and TRBJ2-2): DTGVSQNPRHKITKRGQNVTFRCDPISEHNRLYWYRQTLGQGPEFLTYFQNEAQLEKSRLLSDRFSAERPKGSFSTLEIQRTEQGDSAMYLCASSLESGNTGELFFGEGSRLTVL.

The chain is built from TRBV11-3 and TRBJ2-1, with 11 bases fitting TRBD2. Trimming took 1 base from V and 5 from J; bases not matched to a gene: 1. CDR1 and CDR2 (germline): SGHNT, YENEEA. The length of the CDR3 is 15 residues. CDR3 DNA sequence: TGTGCCAGCAGCTTAGTAGCGGGGGGGCACAATGAGCAGTTCTTC. This encodes CASSLVAGGHNEQFF. Looking up the rest from reference TRBV11-3 and TRBJ2-1 gives the full variable domain: EAGVVQSPRYKIIEKKQPVAFWCNPISGHNTLYWYLQNLGQGPELLIRYENEEAVDDSQLPKDRFSAERLKGVDSTLKIQPAELGDSAVYLCASSLVAGGHNEQFFGPGTRLTVL.

This clone was seen just once. CDR3 bases: TGTGCCAGCAGCTCCGACTGGGGGGAAGAGACCCAGTACTTC. Translation gives CASSSDWGEETQYF. This rearrangement joins TRBV9 to TRBJ2-5; a possible D gene is TRBD2 (6 bases). The length of the CDR3 is 14 residues. V dropped 4 bases and J dropped 3 bases, with 13 bases sitting between them. CDR1 is SGDLS, CDR2 YYNGEE, per germline.

V and J are TRBV29-1 and TRBJ2-3; tentative D call: TRBD2 (6 bases). Germline CDR1 and CDR2: SQVTM and ANQGSEA. Trimming shortened V by 6 bases and J by 3 bases, and 19 bases separated the two germline ends. The CDR3 length is 15 residues. Here the CDR3 reads CSVAGTPGGTDTQYF. Written as DNA, the CDR3 is TGCAGCGTGGCCGGGACTCCCGGAGGGACAGATACGCAGTATTTT.